The rows below give T cell receptor beta chains drawn from one sample of a study of blood T cell repertoires in COVID-19. Using immunoSEQ multiplex PCR, the repertoire was profiled, and TCRdb retains in-frame clones only, with some absent. The sample consists of 250,000 to 300,000 clones, about 90% of them appearing once. Sequenced: peripheral blood. Receptors originate from a woman in her thirties with COVID-19, enrolled during active disease. Both conserved end residues are part of each CDR3. The D gene is left open where the match is weak. Some rows have no size entry. The others give once, few or many, or a class for an expanded clone.

>TRBJ2-1|-|TRBV27|TRBD1
TGTGCCAGCAGTTTATTCCGGGACAGCATCTACAATGAGCAGTTCTTC
CASSLFRDSIYNEQFF
>TRBJ1-1|-|TRBV29-1|-
TGCAGCGCCGCCCATAGCACTGAAGCTTTCTTT
CSAAHSTEAFF
>TRBJ2-1|once|TRBV6-5|TRBD1
TGTGCCGGGTCGGGACAGGGGTACAATGAGCAGTTCTTC
CAGSGQGYNEQFF
>TRBJ1-2|-|TRBV7-2|-
TGTGCCAGCAGCTTAGAGGGGGACGACTATGGCTACACCTTC
CASSLEGDDYGYTF
>TRBJ1-1|once|TRBV15|-
TGTGCCACCAGCAGAGATTCCCGCAGGGTAGGCACTGAAGCTTTCTTT
CATSRDSRRVGTEAFF
>TRBJ1-2|-|TRBV6-5|TRBD1
TGTGCCAGCCGGCAACCCAGGGGGGCTAACTATGGCTACACCTTC
CASRQPRGANYGYTF
>TRBJ1-2|few|TRBV2|TRBD1
TGTGCCAACAAAAACAGATCGGGACAGGCCAACTATGGCTACACCTTC
CANKNRSGQANYGYTF
>TRBJ1-6|-|TRBV18|TRBD1
TGTGCCAGCTCAACGGGACAGGGCAAAATGAATTCACCCCTCCACTTT
CASSTGQGKMNSPLHF
>TRBJ2-3|-|TRBV23-1|-
TGCGCCAGCAGTCAGTACCAGGCCGCAGATACGCAGTATTTT
CASSQYQAADTQYF
>TRBJ2-2|-|TRBV4-1|TRBD2
TGCGCCAGCAGACCTTTGGCGGGGGAGAACACCGGGGAGCTGTTTTTT
CASRPLAGENTGELFF
>TRBJ1-1|-|TRBV19|TRBD1
TGTGCCAGTAGTAATCAGGGGGCCGTGATCGGAGCTTTCTTT
CASSNQGAVIGAFF
>TRBJ2-2|-|TRBV7-9|-
TGTGCCAGCAGCTTGGGGACTCACAGCTTAACCGGGGAGCTGTTTTTT
CASSLGTHSLTGELFF
>TRBJ2-1|-|TRBV6-4|TRBD2
TGTGCCAGCAGCCGGCGGGGGAGCTCCTACAATGAGCAGTTCTTC
CASSRRGSSYNEQFF
>TRBJ1-4|-|TRBV5-1|TRBD1
TGCGCCAGCAGCTTGGCCCCGGGAACAGGGGGTGAAAAACTGTTTTTT
CASSLAPGTGGEKLFF
>TRBJ2-7|few|TRBV5-1|TRBD1
TGCGCCAGCAGCTTGCCGACAGGGAACTACGAGCAGTACTTC
CASSLPTGNYEQYF